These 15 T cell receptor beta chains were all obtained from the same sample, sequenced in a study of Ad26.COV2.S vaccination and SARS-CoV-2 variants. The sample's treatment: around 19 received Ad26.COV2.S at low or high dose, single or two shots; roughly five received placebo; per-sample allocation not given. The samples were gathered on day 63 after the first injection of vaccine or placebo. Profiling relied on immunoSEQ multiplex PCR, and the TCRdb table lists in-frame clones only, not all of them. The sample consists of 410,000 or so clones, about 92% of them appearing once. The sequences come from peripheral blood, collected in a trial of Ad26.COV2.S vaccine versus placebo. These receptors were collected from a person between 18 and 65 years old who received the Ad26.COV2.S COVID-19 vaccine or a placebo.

This CDR3 reads CASSLGPANYGYTF. CDR3 DNA: TGTGCCAGCAGCTTGGGTCCGGCTAACTATGGCTACACCTTC. The gene calls are TRBV5-4 and TRBJ1-2; D unresolved. There are 14 residues in the CDR3. CDR1 SGHNT and CDR2 YYREEE come from the germline V gene (reference sequence). The V and J ends lost 0 bases and 0 bases respectively, with 6 bases between them. The full variable domain, in which reference TRBV5-4 and TRBJ1-2 provide the parts outside the CDR3, is ETGVTQSPTHLIKTRGQQVTLRCSSQSGHNTVSWYQQALGQGPQFIFQYYREEENGRGNFPPRFSGLQFPNYSSELNVNALELDDSALYLCASSLGPANYGYTFGSGTRLTVV.

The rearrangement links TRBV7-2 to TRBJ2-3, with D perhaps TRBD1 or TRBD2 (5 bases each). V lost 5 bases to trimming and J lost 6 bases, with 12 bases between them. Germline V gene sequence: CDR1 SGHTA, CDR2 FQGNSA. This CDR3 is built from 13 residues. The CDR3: CASSGTMGDTQYF. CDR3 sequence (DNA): TGTGCCAGCAGCGGGACCATGGGGGATACGCAGTATTTT. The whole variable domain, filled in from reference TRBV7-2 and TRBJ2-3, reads GAGVSQSPSNKVTEKGKDVELRCDPISGHTALYWYRQSLGQGLEFLIYFQGNSAPDKSGLPSDRFSAERTGGSVSTLTIQRTQQEDSAVYLCASSGTMGDTQYFGPGTRLTVL.

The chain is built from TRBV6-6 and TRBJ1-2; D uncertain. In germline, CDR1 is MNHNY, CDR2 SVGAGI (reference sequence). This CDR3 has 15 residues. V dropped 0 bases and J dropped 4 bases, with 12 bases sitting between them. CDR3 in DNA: TGTGCCAGCAGTTACTCGAGCGGAGAGACCTATGGCTACACCTTC. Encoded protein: CASSYSSGETYGYTF.

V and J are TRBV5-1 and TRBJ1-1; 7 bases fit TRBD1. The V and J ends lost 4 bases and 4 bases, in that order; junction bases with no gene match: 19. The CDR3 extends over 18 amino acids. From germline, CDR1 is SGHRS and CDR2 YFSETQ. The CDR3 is CASSPRPGQLLEGTEAFF. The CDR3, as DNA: TGCGCCAGCAGCCCAAGGCCGGGACAGCTTTTAGAAGGCACTGAAGCTTTCTTT.

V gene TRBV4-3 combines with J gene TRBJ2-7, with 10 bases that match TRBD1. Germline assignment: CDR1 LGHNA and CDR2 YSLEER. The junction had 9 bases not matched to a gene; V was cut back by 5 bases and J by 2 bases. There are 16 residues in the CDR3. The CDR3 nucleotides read TGCGCCAGCAGCGAGGGGATTGGGACAGGGGCCTACGAGCAGTACTTC. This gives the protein CASSEGIGTGAYEQYF.

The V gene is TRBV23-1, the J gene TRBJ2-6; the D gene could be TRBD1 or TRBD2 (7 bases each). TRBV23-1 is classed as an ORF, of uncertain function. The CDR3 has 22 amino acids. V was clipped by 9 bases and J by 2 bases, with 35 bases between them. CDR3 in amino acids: CARTRTDREGTPRLTGANVLTF. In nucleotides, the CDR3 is TGCGCCAGGACTCGTACCGACAGGGAGGGTACTCCCCGACTAACTGGGGCCAACGTCCTGACTTTC.

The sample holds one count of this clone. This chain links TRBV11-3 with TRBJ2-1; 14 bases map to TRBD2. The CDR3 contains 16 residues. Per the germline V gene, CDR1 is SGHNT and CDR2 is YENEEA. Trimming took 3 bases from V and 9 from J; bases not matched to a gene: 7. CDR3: CASSLRLAGGPGEQFF. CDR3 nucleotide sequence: TGTGCCAGCAGCTTGAGACTAGCGGGGGGGCCTGGTGAGCAGTTCTTC.

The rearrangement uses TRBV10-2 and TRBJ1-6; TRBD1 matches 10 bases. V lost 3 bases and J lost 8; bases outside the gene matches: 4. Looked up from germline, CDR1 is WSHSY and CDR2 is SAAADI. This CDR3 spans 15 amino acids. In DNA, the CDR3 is TGCGCCAGCAGTGATAGGACAGGGGGGTATTCACCCCTCCACTTT. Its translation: CASSDRTGGYSPLHF.

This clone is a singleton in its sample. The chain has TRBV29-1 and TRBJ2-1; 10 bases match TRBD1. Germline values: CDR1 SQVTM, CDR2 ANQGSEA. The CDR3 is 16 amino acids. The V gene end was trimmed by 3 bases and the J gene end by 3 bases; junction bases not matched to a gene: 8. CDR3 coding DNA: TGCAGCGTTGACGTACTAGGGACAGGGGTCTACAATGAGCAGTTCTTC. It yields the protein CSVDVLGTGVYNEQFF.

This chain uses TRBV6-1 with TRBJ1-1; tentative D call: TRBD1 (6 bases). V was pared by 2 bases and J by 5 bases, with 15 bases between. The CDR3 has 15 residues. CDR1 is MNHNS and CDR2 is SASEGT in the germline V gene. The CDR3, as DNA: TGTGCCAGCAGTGAAAGGCCGGGGGCGGGAACTGAAGCTTTCTTT. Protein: CASSERPGAGTEAFF.

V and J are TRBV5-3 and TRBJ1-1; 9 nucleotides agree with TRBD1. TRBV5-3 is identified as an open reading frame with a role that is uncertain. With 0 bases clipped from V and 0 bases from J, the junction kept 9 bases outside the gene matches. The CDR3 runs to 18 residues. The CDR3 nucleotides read TGTGCCAGAAGCTTGGCCTACCTTGGACAGGGGTTGAACACTGAAGCTTTCTTT. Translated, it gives CARSLAYLGQGLNTEAFF.

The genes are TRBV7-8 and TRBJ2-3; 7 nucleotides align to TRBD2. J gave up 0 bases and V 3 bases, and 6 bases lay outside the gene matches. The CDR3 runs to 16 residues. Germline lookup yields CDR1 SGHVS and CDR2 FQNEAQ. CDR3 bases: TGTGCCAGCAGCTTGGGACTACTGACTAGCACAGATACGCAGTATTTT. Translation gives CASSLGLLTSTDTQYF. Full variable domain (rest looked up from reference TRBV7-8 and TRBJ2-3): GAGVSQSPRYKVAKRGQDVALRCDPISGHVSLFWYQQALGQGPEFLTYFQNEAQLDKSGLPSDRFFAERPEGSVSTLKIQRTQQEDSAVYLCASSLGLLTSTDTQYFGPGTRLTVL.

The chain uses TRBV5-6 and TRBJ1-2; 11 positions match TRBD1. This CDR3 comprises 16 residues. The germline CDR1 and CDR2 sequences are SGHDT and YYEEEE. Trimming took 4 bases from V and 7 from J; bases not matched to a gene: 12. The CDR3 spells CASSPRRRDRGSGYTF. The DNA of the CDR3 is TGTGCCAGCAGCCCTCGGAGGCGGGACAGGGGGTCTGGCTACACCTTC. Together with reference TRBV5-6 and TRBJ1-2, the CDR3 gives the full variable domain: DAGVTQSPTHLIKTRGQQVTLRCSPKSGHDTVSWYQQALGQGPQFIFQYYEEEERQRGNFPDRFSGHQFPNYSSELNVNALLLGDSALYLCASSPRRRDRGSGYTFGSGTRLTVV.

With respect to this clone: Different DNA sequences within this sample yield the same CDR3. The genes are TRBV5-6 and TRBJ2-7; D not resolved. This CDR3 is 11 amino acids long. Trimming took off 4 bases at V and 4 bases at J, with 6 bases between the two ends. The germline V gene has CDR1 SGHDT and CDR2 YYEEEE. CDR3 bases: TGTGCCAGCAGCAGATCTTACGAGCAGTACTTC. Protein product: CASSRSYEQYF.

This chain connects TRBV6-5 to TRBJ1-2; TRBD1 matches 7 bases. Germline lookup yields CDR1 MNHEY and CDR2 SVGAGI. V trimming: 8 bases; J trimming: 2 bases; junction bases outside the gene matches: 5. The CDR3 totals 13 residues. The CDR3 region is CASAVTGNYGYTF. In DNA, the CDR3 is TGTGCCAGCGCGGTGACAGGGAACTATGGCTACACCTTC.